This TCR beta chain was observed in a study of cytomegalovirus exposure and HLA in healthy donors. With respect to this clone: What it binds is unknown.

Donors were ostensibly healthy at sampling, although undocumented immune exposures were probable. The study's findings and limits: Later work associated roughly 17,000 TCR beta sequences with HLA alleles at 0.05 false discovery rate. It is likely that the observed cluster of highly shared sequence variants was a sequencing artifact.

The V end was cut by 5 bases, the J end by 5 bases, with 11 bases between. The CDR3 has 13 residues. Germline CDR1 is SGHTA and CDR2 is FQGTGA. The primer mix had 60 Vbeta and 13 Jbeta primers. The table came from immunoSEQ multiplex PCR; TCRdb's copy has only in-frame clones and leaves some out. The sample yields 100,000 to 150,000 clones, about four fifths seen once. The V gene is TRBV7-3, the J gene TRBJ2-3; D remains unclear. The sequence was obtained from a middle-aged woman in good health and CMV-seropositive. The sample comprised PBMCs. CDR3 nucleotide sequence: TGTGCCAGCAGCCCGCGCCGGAGAGATACGCAGTATTTT. It is translated as CASSPRRRDTQYF.